This TCR beta chain was recovered during a study of cytotoxic CD8 clonotypes in ibrutinib-treated CLL. Findings of the study overall: Higher circulating CD8+ T-cell counts strongly accompanied higher baseline clonality, above age-matched healthy donors. Contraction or stability on treatment characterized the public clonotypes, which were uncommon.

Germline CDR1 reads SGHAT; CDR2 reads FQNNGV. V lost 5 bases and J lost 10, with 13 bases in between. The CDR3 consists of 12 residues. Depths of 1 in 200,000 to 1 in 1 million T cells were the sequencing target. The data were produced by immunoSEQ multiplex PCR, yet TCRdb's version contains in-frame clones alone and is incomplete. The sample records some 130,000 clones, 75% to 80% being singletons. About this clone itself: The antigen is unknown.

The material was PBMCs, obtained after 24 months of ibrutinib treatment. This sequence originates from a human donor with chronic lymphocytic leukemia. The J gene is TRBJ2-3, the V gene TRBV11-2, with D possibly matching TRBD1 (6 bases). CDR3 sequence: CASSLWGRAQYF. The DNA for the CDR3 is TGTGCCAGCAGCCTTTGGGGGCGGGCGCAGTATTTT.